Shown below are 17 T cell receptor beta chains from a single sample sequenced in a study of HIV-infected patients and healthy controls. Reverse transcription used about 500 ng RNA and constant-region primers for alpha and beta. Separate chain-specific third strand synthesis with multiplexing indices produced the alpha and beta libraries. MiXCR was run by TCRdb on the 5' RACE reads, yielding one entry per CDR3 protein. The data contain 6,600 or so distinct CDR3 sequences, about a tenth of them seen just once; the ten biggest clones take up 25% to 30%. All unsorted peripheral T cells were captured because whole blood was used without fractionation. Sequencing used blood, obtained before antiretroviral therapy. The receptors shown here come from an adult with HIV infection.

This clonotype has ten or more counts. This chain joins TRBV20-1 and TRBJ2-1; the D gene is possibly TRBD2 (6 bases). Germline V CDR1 and CDR2: DFQATT, SNEGSKA (reference sequence). Trimming shortened V by 3 bases and J by 4 bases, and 13 bases separated the two germline ends. The CDR3 consists of 14 residues. The CDR3, as DNA: TGCAGTGCTAGTGGCGGGATTGGATACAATGAGCAGTTCTTC. Translation gives CSASGGIGYNEQFF.

This clonotype ranks as medium-sized. V gene TRBV28 combines with J gene TRBJ1-4, with D possibly matching TRBD1 (5 bases). V was cut by 4 bases and J by 7 bases, with 19 bases left in between. The germline gives CDR1 MDHEN, CDR2 SYDVKM. The CDR3 spans 16 residues. CDR3 bases: TGTGCCAGCAGTTCGACCGGGGGGTCGGGTATTGAAAAACTGTTTTTT. Protein product: CASSSTGGSGIEKLFF.

This clonotype was detected ten times or more. The CDR3 coding sequence is TGTGCCAGCAGTTTGGGACAGAACAGCAATCAGCCCCAGCATTTT. Its protein product is CASSLGQNSNQPQHF. This chain links TRBV27 with TRBJ1-5; TRBD1 agrees at 7 bases. Losses at the gene ends were 3 bases for V and 1 base for J; bases not matched to a gene: 3. In germline, CDR1 is MNHEY, CDR2 SMNVEV (reference sequence). The CDR3 totals 15 residues.

This clonotype appeared many times. J is TRBJ1-4 and V is TRBV29-1; 8 nucleotides align to TRBD1. CDR1 and CDR2 (germline): SQVTM, ANQGSEA. V lost 6 bases to trimming and J lost 5 bases; unmatched junction nucleotides: 8. The CDR3 totals 14 residues. CDR3 residues: CSVDRQGNNEKLFF. In DNA, the CDR3 is TGCAGCGTAGATCGACAGGGGAACAATGAAAAACTGTTTTTT.

The table lists this clonotype with a few counts. The chain couples TRBV5-8 to TRBJ1-1; D is unresolved. The CDR3 runs 13 residues. The germline CDR1 and CDR2 sequences are SGHTS and YDEGEE. The V end was cut by 4 bases, the J end by 0 bases, with 7 bases between. The CDR3 spells CASSPLLNTEAFF. CDR3 in DNA: TGTGCCAGCAGCCCGCTGTTGAACACTGAAGCTTTCTTT.

This clonotype is termed medium-sized. V is TRBV10-3 and J is TRBJ2-7, with 10 bases matching TRBD1. Per germline, CDR1 ENHRY and CDR2 SYGVKD. The V segment lost 3 bases and the J segment 5 bases; nucleotides outside the gene matches: 16. CDR3 length: 18 residues. The CDR3 spells CAISERSAGTGEGNEQYF. The CDR3 bases are TGTGCCATCAGTGAACGTTCAGCTGGGACAGGGGAAGGCAACGAGCAGTACTTC.

There are a few counts of this clonotype. V is TRBV6-2 or TRBV6-3 and J is TRBJ2-3; 9 bases line up with TRBD2. V was pared by 5 bases and J by 4 bases, with 10 bases of the junction left unmatched. Germline V lookup: CDR1 MNHEY, CDR2 SVGEGT. This CDR3 spans 16 amino acids. For the CDR3, the DNA is TGTGCCAGCAGTCCGAATAGCGGGAGTCGGGCAGATACGCAGTATTTT. Encoded protein: CASSPNSGSRADTQYF.

Only a few counts were recorded for this clonotype. This chain joins TRBV20-1 and TRBJ2-3, with 7 bases fitting TRBD1. The trim removed 3 bases at V and 0 bases at J, leaving 15 bases unmatched. This CDR3 contains 18 residues. CDR1 is DFQATT, CDR2 SNEGSKA, per germline (reference sequence). CDR3 sequence (DNA): TGCAGTGCTAGTCGAGTCGGGTTGAGGGGGCGAAGCACAGATACGCAGTATTTT. It yields the protein CSASRVGLRGRSTDTQYF.

This clonotype rates as medium-sized. The genes are TRBV6-5 and TRBJ2-5; D may be TRBD1 (6 bases). The germline gives CDR1 MNHEY, CDR2 SVGAGI. Trimming removed 5 bases at V and 6 bases at J, with 13 bases between. The CDR3 length is 13 residues. The CDR3 DNA reads as TGTGCCAGCAGTAAGACAGGTTTGAAGACCCAGTACTTC. Its translation: CASSKTGLKTQYF.

In this sample, this clonotype is medium-sized (0.01 to 0.1%). The chain links TRBV6-5 to TRBJ2-5, with D perhaps TRBD2 (5 bases). Germline loops: CDR1 MNHEY, CDR2 SVGAGI. This CDR3 comprises 13 residues. Trimming shortened V by 6 bases and J by 5 bases, and 13 bases separated the two germline ends. This chain's CDR3 is CASSLGRWETQYF. The CDR3 nucleotides are TGTGCCAGCAGCCTGGGGAGATGGGAGACCCAGTACTTC.

Within the sample, this clonotype is medium-sized. The chain employs TRBV10-3 and TRBJ1-5; D unclear. V was pared by 2 bases and J by 7 bases, with 9 bases between. This CDR3 contains 13 residues. Germline V lookup: CDR1 ENHRY, CDR2 SYGVKD. The CDR3 DNA sequence: TGTGCCATCAGTGAGAGGACCGAGCAGCCCCAGCATTTT. Amino acid sequence: CAISERTEQPQHF.

The chain is built from TRBV29-1 and TRBJ2-1; TRBD1 matches 7 bases. Germline values: CDR1 SQVTM, CDR2 ANQGSEA. V was clipped by 5 bases and J by 4 bases; unmatched bases: 8. The CDR3 length is 14 residues. The CDR3 region is CSVTGTAGYNEQFF. CDR3 nucleotide sequence: TGCAGCGTTACCGGGACAGCTGGTTACAATGAGCAGTTCTTC.

The rearrangement joins TRBV20-1 to TRBJ2-7; D is uncertain. CDR3 length: 11 amino acids. Trimming took off 3 bases at V and 3 bases at J, with 6 bases between the two ends. CDR1 DFQATT and CDR2 SNEGSKA come from the germline V gene (reference sequence). This CDR3 is CSASWGYEQYF. The CDR3 DNA is TGCAGTGCTAGTTGGGGCTACGAGCAGTACTTC.

This clonotype is labeled medium-sized (0.01 to 0.1%). The chain combines TRBV2 with TRBJ1-5, with no clear D. Germline V lookup: CDR1 SNHLY, CDR2 FYNNEI. This CDR3 contains 15 residues. The V end lost 7 bases, the J end lost 0 bases, and 13 bases lay between the germline ends. The CDR3 DNA sequence: TGTGCCAGCACCGAAGGTGATAATAGCAATCAGCCCCAGCATTTT. This sequence encodes CASTEGDNSNQPQHF.

The chain uses TRBV29-1 and TRBJ2-1, with 7 bases aligning to TRBD2. The germline CDR1 and CDR2 sequences are SQVTM and ANQGSEA. The trim removed 5 bases at V and 7 bases at J, leaving 11 bases unmatched. The CDR3 spans 14 residues. The CDR3 nucleotides read TGCAGCGTTCCACCCCGCGGGAGCCCTAATGAGCAGTTCTTC. This sequence encodes CSVPPRGSPNEQFF.

This CDR3 reads CASSKGGNTEAFF. CDR3 DNA: TGTGCCAGCAGCAAAGGGGGTAACACTGAAGCTTTCTTT. The gene calls are TRBV7-8 and TRBJ1-1; D might be TRBD1 (6 bases). CDR1 and CDR2 (germline): SGHVS, FQNEAQ. Trimming removed 5 bases from V and 2 bases from J, with 9 bases in between. This CDR3 has 13 residues. Variable domain in full (rest from reference TRBV7-8 and TRBJ1-1): GAGVSQSPRYKVAKRGQDVALRCDPISGHVSLFWYQQALGQGPEFLTYFQNEAQLDKSGLPSDRFFAERPEGSVSTLKIQRTQQEDSAVYLCASSKGGNTEAFFGQGTRLTVV.

Ten or more counts support this clonotype. The rearrangement uses TRBV10-3 and TRBJ2-7; no clear D gene. The CDR3 sequence is 11 residues long. Trimming left V 2 bases short and J 6 bases short, with 5 bases between. CDR1 is ENHRY and CDR2 is SYGVKD in the germline V gene. The CDR3 nucleotides are TGTGCCATCAGTGAGGGAATCGAGCAGTACTTC. This encodes CAISEGIEQYF.